Listed below are T cell receptor beta chains from one sample, sequenced in a study of T cells after yellow fever vaccination. TCRdb analysed the 5' RACE reads with MiXCR anew, one entry per CDR3 protein. The data contain about 310,000 distinct CDR3 sequences, roughly 3.5% of them singletons. This specimen consisted of PBMCs, obtained on the day of the yellow fever booster vaccination. The receptors shown here come from a man aged 18 to 29 who received the YFV17D yellow fever vaccine. The CDR3 runs from the conserved cysteine through the conserved F or W. The order of the fields is CDR3 protein, CDR3 DNA, D gene, V gene, clone size, J gene. A D gene is named only where the DNA matches it firmly. Rows give clone size only sometimes, using once, few, many, or a class for an expanded clone.

CASSIGLPTDTQYF TGCGCCAGCAGCATCGGACTACCCACAGATACGCAGTATTTT - TRBV5-1 many TRBJ2-3
CASSPGPGVYNEQFF TGTGCCAGCTCCCCAGGCCCAGGGGTCTACAATGAGCAGTTCTTC - TRBV18 many TRBJ2-1
CASRATGTEYNEQFF TGTGCCAGCAGAGCGACCGGGACAGAGTACAATGAGCAGTTCTTC TRBD1 TRBV7-3 many TRBJ2-1
CASSLARGSGGDTQYF TGTGCCAGCAGTTTAGCGCGAGGTAGCGGGGGAGATACGCAGTATTTT TRBD2 TRBV12-3/TRBV12-4 many TRBJ2-3
CASRWDRNSNQPQHF TGTGCCAGTAGGTGGGACAGGAATAGCAATCAGCCCCAGCATTTT TRBD1 TRBV19 - TRBJ1-5
CASLVWPNTYNEQFF TGTGCCAGCCTTGTTTGGCCAAATACCTACAATGAGCAGTTCTTC - TRBV27 many TRBJ2-1
CASSYKRGESTDTQYF TGTGCCAGCAGCTATAAGCGGGGGGAGTCCACAGATACGCAGTATTTT TRBD2 TRBV11-1 few TRBJ2-3
CSAVDASSFF TGCAGCGCTGTGGACGCGTCGTCTTTCTTT - TRBV29-1 many TRBJ1-1
CASSLWDSTDTQYF TGTGCCAGCAGCTTGTGGGACAGCACAGATACGCAGTATTTT - TRBV5-4 - TRBJ2-3
CSALNGWGSQPQHF TGCAGTGCTCTGAACGGATGGGGGAGTCAGCCCCAGCATTTT - TRBV20-1 many TRBJ1-5
CASSYSITSPTGELFF TGTGCCAGCAGTTACTCGATAACTAGTCCCACCGGGGAGCTGTTTTTT - TRBV6-2/TRBV6-3 few TRBJ2-2
CASSGRWGSETQYF TGTGCCAGCAGTGGAAGATGGGGCTCCGAGACCCAGTACTTC - TRBV12-3/TRBV12-4 many TRBJ2-5
CASSLSGGAKTQYF TGTGCCAGCAGTCTTTCGGGGGGGGCGAAGACCCAGTACTTC TRBD2 TRBV12-3/TRBV12-4 - TRBJ2-5
CASSYFRNTEAFF TGTGCCAGCAGTTACTTTAGGAACACTGAAGCTTTCTTT - TRBV6-2/TRBV6-3 - TRBJ1-1
CASSPGTSHGYTF TGTGCCAGCAGCCCCGGGACAAGCCATGGCTACACCTTC - TRBV12-3/TRBV12-4 - TRBJ1-2
CASSYSSSDTDTQYF TGTGCCAGCAGTTATTCGTCTAGCGACACAGATACGCAGTATTTT - TRBV6-5 - TRBJ2-3
CASSLGTSGWPESGGELFF TGTGCCAGCAGCCTAGGGACTAGCGGCTGGCCGGAGAGTGGCGGGGAGCTGTTTTTT TRBD2 TRBV7-2 many TRBJ2-2
CASSPTSGGASGELFF TGTGCCAGCAGCCCGACTAGCGGGGGGGCCTCCGGGGAGCTGTTTTTT TRBD2 TRBV7-2 few TRBJ2-2
CSASGRELGNEKLFF TGCAGTGCTAGTGGCCGGGAGCTTGGTAATGAAAAACTGTTTTTT - TRBV20-1 few TRBJ1-4
CASSLTSGPSLEETQYF TGTGCCAGCAGCTTGACTAGCGGCCCCTCCTTGGAAGAGACCCAGTACTTC TRBD2 TRBV2 many TRBJ2-5
CASSLETGSTDTQYF TGTGCCAGCAGCTTGGAGACAGGGAGCACAGATACGCAGTATTTT TRBD1 TRBV5-4 many TRBJ2-3
CSARFTAANYGYTF TGCAGTGCTAGATTTACGGCGGCTAACTATGGCTACACCTTC - TRBV20-1 - TRBJ1-2
CASSLAVLPTLREQFF TGTGCCAGCAGTTTAGCTGTGCTCCCAACCCTTAGGGAGCAGTTCTTC - TRBV12-3/TRBV12-4 many TRBJ2-1